In this sample, the clone carrying this T cell receptor beta chain turned up once. Germline V gene sequence: CDR1 KGHSH, CDR2 LQKENI. CDR3 length equals 15 residues. V dropped 4 bases and J dropped 4 bases, with 11 bases sitting between them. In the original processing: Estimation of nucleated cell counts relied on the amplification of reference gene primers. The assay was immunoSEQ multiplex PCR, and TCRdb's table has in-frame clones only and misses some. V and J calls and clone size are given by that table; D and trimming were obtained from the DNA. The data contain about 68,000 clones, 86% of them seen just once; the ten biggest clones take up 6.5% to 9%. The sample originates from a study of blood T cell repertoires in COVID-19. The overall study: Acute-phase and convalescent COVID-19 samples originated in the United States, Italy and Spain. The analysed material was cDNA or gDNA that came from T cells, B-cell-depleted T cells, or PBMCs.

This receptor was taken from a man aged 25-45 years with acute or convalescent COVID-19. This chain uses TRBV18 with TRBJ2-6; perhaps TRBD1 as D (5 bases). The specimen sequenced was peripheral blood. The CDR3 DNA reads TGTGCCAGCTCACTATCAGGGTCGGGGGCCAACGTCCTGACTTTC. Translating gives CASSLSGSGANVLTF.